These 30 T cell receptor beta chains came from one sample sequenced in a study of T cell responses to AZD1222 COVID-19 vaccine. The data were produced by immunoSEQ multiplex PCR, yet TCRdb's version contains in-frame clones alone and is incomplete. The sample yields approximately 120,000 clones, approximately 88% seen once. Sequencing was performed on peripheral blood, taken on day 0 of AZD1222 vaccination. All receptors derive from an adult in good health.

CDR3 residues: CASSRQGVIYGYTF. The CDR3 nucleotides are TGTGCCAGCAGCCGACAGGGGGTAATCTATGGCTACACCTTC. The chain uses TRBV3-1 (or the pseudogene TRBV3-2) and TRBJ1-2; 9 bases are shared with TRBD1. This CDR3 spans 14 amino acids. CDR1 LGHDT and CDR2 YNNKEL come from the germline V gene (reference sequence). With 4 bases clipped from V and 4 bases from J, the junction kept 4 bases outside the gene matches.

J is TRBJ2-1 and V is TRBV29-1; TRBD2 is a possible D gene (5 bases). The CDR3 contains 15 residues. V lost 4 bases and J 7 bases, leaving 20 bases between the germline ends. Germline V gene data show CDR1 as SQVTM and CDR2 as ANQGSEA. CDR3 sequence reads: CSVAYGPPPGNEQFF. DNA for the CDR3: TGCAGCGTTGCTTACGGTCCACCTCCGGGGAATGAGCAGTTCTTC.

V usage is TRBV30 and J usage is TRBJ1-5; D unresolved. Trimming removed 3 bases from V and 0 bases from J, with 9 bases in between. The CDR3 spans 14 residues. Germline values: CDR1 GTSNPN, CDR2 SVGIG (reference sequence). In nucleotides, the CDR3 is TGTGCCTGGAGACGACCCTATAGCAATCAGCCCCAGCATTTT. Its protein is CAWRRPYSNQPQHF.

The chain has TRBV27 and TRBJ2-3, with TRBD2 matching over 16 bases. J gave up 4 bases and V 6 bases, and 7 bases lay outside the gene matches. This CDR3 spans 17 amino acids. Germline V gene lookup returns CDR1 MNHEY and CDR2 SMNVEV (reference sequence). This CDR3 is CASSKGLAGGWADTQYF. The DNA for the CDR3 is TGTGCCAGCAGCAAGGGACTAGCGGGAGGGTGGGCAGATACGCAGTATTTT.

V gene TRBV27 combines with J gene TRBJ2-7, with unresolved D. This CDR3 has 12 residues. The V gene's germline CDR1 is MNHEY and CDR2 SMNVEV (reference sequence). Deletions cut 5 bases from V and 6 bases from J, with 11 bases between. CDR3 in amino acids: CASSLNLLEQYF. The CDR3, as DNA: TGTGCCAGCAGTCTCAACCTCCTCGAGCAGTACTTC.

The chain links TRBV2 to TRBJ1-4, with TRBD1 matching over 8 bases. There are 16 residues in the CDR3. The germline gives CDR1 SNHLY, CDR2 FYNNEI. Losses at the gene ends were 4 bases for V and 8 bases for J; bases not matched to a gene: 12. The CDR3 nucleotides read TGTGCCAGCAGTGCAGGACAGGGCGGACTCGAGGAAAAACTGTTTTTT. It yields the protein CASSAGQGGLEEKLFF.

This sequence joins TRBV3-1 (or the pseudogene TRBV3-2) and TRBJ2-6; D uncertain. Trimming cost V 1 base and J 1 base, with 2 bases left between them. Germline CDR1 LGHDT, CDR2 YNNKEL (reference sequence). The CDR3 has 14 residues. CDR3 nucleotide sequence: TGTGCCAGCAGCCAAGGGTCTGGGGCCAACGTCCTGACTTTC. Its protein product is CASSQGSGANVLTF.

DNA of the CDR3: TGTGCCAGCAGCTTGGAGGGACTATACACAGATACGCAGTATTTT. Translated: CASSLEGLYTDTQYF. This chain joins TRBV5-4 and TRBJ2-3, with 7 nucleotides matching TRBD2. V was clipped by 0 bases and J by 2 bases; unmatched bases: 3. There are 15 residues in the CDR3. From germline, CDR1 is SGHNT and CDR2 YYREEE (reference sequence). Looking up the rest from reference TRBV5-4 and TRBJ2-3 gives the full variable domain: ETGVTQSPTHLIKTRGQQVTLRCSSQSGHNTVSWYQQALGQGPQFIFQYYREEENGRGNFPPRFSGLQFPNYSSELNVNALELDDSALYLCASSLEGLYTDTQYFGPGTRLTVL.

The V gene is TRBV2, the J gene TRBJ1-2; D not certain. The V end lost 0 bases, the J end lost 7 bases, and 12 bases lay between the germline ends. CDR3 size: 14 residues. Looked up from germline, CDR1 is SNHLY and CDR2 is FYNNEI. The CDR3 nucleotides read TGTGCCAGCAGTGAAGCGCTTCTGGGGTTTGGCTACACCTTC. This translates into CASSEALLGFGYTF.

The chain has TRBV10-1 and TRBJ2-1, with 8 bases aligning to TRBD2. The V and J ends lost 2 bases and 3 bases, in that order; junction bases with no gene match: 6. Germline loops: CDR1 WNHNN, CDR2 SYGVQD (reference sequence). This CDR3 is 16 amino acids long. Written as DNA, the CDR3 is TGCGCCAGCAGTGAGACAGCGGGAGTTGTCTACAATGAGCAGTTCTTC. Its translation is CASSETAGVVYNEQFF.

The rearrangement uses TRBV5-6 and TRBJ1-5, with D maybe TRBD1 (5 bases). CDR1 SGHDT and CDR2 YYEEEE come from the germline V gene. The CDR3 is made up of 15 amino acids. Trimming pared 1 base from V and 7 bases from J, leaving 15 bases between. CDR3 amino acids: CASSLRMGDDQPQHF. The DNA of the CDR3 is TGTGCCAGCAGCTTGCGCATGGGGGATGACCAGCCCCAGCATTTT.

This clone occurred once. The chain uses TRBV27 and TRBJ1-1; D is possibly TRBD1 (5 bases). V was shortened by 8 bases and J by 1 base, with 11 bases between the two germline ends. The CDR3 extends over 13 amino acids. Germline V gives CDR1 MNHEY, CDR2 SMNVEV (reference sequence). CDR3 in amino acids: CASRYGGNTEAFF. CDR3 in DNA: TGTGCCAGCCGCTACGGGGGGAACACTGAAGCTTTCTTT.

The chain employs TRBV12-5 and TRBJ1-6, with D unclear. V was clipped by 2 bases and J by 5 bases, with 10 bases between them. The CDR3 covers 15 residues. Per germline, CDR1 LGHNT and CDR2 FRNRAP. The chain's CDR3 is CASGLPPGDNSPLHF. In nucleotides, the CDR3 is TGTGCTAGTGGTTTGCCGCCCGGGGATAATTCACCCCTCCACTTT.

This clone came up a few times. The V call is TRBV19, the J call TRBJ1-1; no definite D call. There are 12 residues in the CDR3. With 5 bases removed from V and 5 bases from J, the gap between germline ends came to 9 bases. Germline-derived CDR1 and CDR2 are LNHDA and SQIVND (reference sequence). The CDR3 reads CASSALRTEAFF. Here the CDR3 DNA reads TGTGCCAGTAGTGCCCTACGTACTGAAGCTTTCTTT.

V usage is TRBV15 and J usage is TRBJ1-1; D not resolved. The V end was cut by 2 bases, the J end by 6 bases, with 13 bases between. This CDR3 is 14 amino acids long. CDR1 and CDR2 from the germline V gene are LNHNV and YYDKDF (reference sequence). Here the CDR3 DNA reads TGTGCCACCAGCAGAATGGATGTGGGCGCTGAAGCTTTCTTT. Translated: CATSRMDVGAEAFF.

This chain joins TRBV30 and TRBJ1-4; no reliable D call. V was clipped by 2 bases and J by 0 bases, with 13 bases between them. This CDR3 region has 16 residues. Germline lookup yields CDR1 GTSNPN and CDR2 SVGIG (reference sequence). The chain's CDR3 is CAWSPGSSATNEKLFF. The CDR3 region has the DNA TGTGCCTGGAGTCCGGGGAGCTCCGCAACTAATGAAAAACTGTTTTTT.

The CDR3 here is CASSLVGQVNEQFF. In DNA, the CDR3 is TGCGCCAGCAGCTTGGTGGGACAGGTCAATGAGCAGTTCTTC. The V call is TRBV5-1, the J call TRBJ2-1; 8 bases agree with TRBD1. V shed 0 bases and J 6 bases; nucleotides not matched to a gene: 2. CDR3 length equals 14 residues. In germline, CDR1 is SGHRS, CDR2 YFSETQ.

The chain recombines TRBV27 with TRBJ2-5; a weak D match, TRBD2 (6 bases). Germline V gene sequence: CDR1 MNHEY, CDR2 SMNVEV (reference sequence). Trimming left V 5 bases short and J 7 bases short, with 20 bases between. The CDR3 extends over 15 amino acids. The CDR3 reads CASSPLGAGGVTQYF. DNA for the CDR3: TGTGCCAGCAGTCCCCTCGGGGCAGGCGGGGTGACCCAGTACTTC.

The chain couples TRBV6-2 or TRBV6-3 to TRBJ1-1; 8 bases are a match to TRBD1. Germline values: CDR1 MNHEY, CDR2 SVGEGT. The trim removed 3 bases at V and 11 bases at J, leaving 8 bases unmatched. There are 13 residues in the CDR3. The CDR3 is CASSYSGQGTAFF. The CDR3, as DNA: TGTGCCAGCAGTTATTCCGGACAGGGAACCGCTTTCTTT.

The chain has TRBV5-1 and TRBJ2-3, with D maybe TRBD1 (6 bases). Germline CDR1 reads SGHRS; CDR2 reads YFSETQ. V lost 5 bases and J lost 3, with 13 bases in between. There are 14 residues in the CDR3. CDR3 sequence reads: CASRGAWLTDTQYF. The CDR3 DNA is TGCGCCAGCAGGGGGGCCTGGTTAACAGATACGCAGTATTTT. The complete variable domain, with remaining parts taken from reference TRBV5-1 and TRBJ2-3, reads KAGVTQTPRYLIKTRGQQVTLSCSPISGHRSVSWYQQTPGQGLQFLFEYFSETQRNKGNFPGRFSGRQFSNSRSEMNVSTLELGDSALYLCASRGAWLTDTQYFGPGTRLTVL.

The V gene is TRBV6-5, the J gene TRBJ2-2; perhaps TRBD2 as D (6 bases). The CDR3 has 14 residues. V was shortened by 5 bases and J by 1 base, with 8 bases between the two germline ends. Germline values: CDR1 MNHEY, CDR2 SVGAGI. The chain's CDR3 is CASSIAVNTGELFF. The CDR3 bases are TGTGCCAGCAGTATAGCGGTGAACACCGGGGAGCTGTTTTTT.

V is TRBV29-1 and J is TRBJ2-1; TRBD2 is a possible D gene (5 bases). Between the trimmed V and J ends, which lost 7 bases and 3 bases, there was a span of 16 bases. The CDR3 covers 14 residues. From germline, CDR1 is SQVTM and CDR2 ANQGSEA. CDR3 residues: CSAESGLLYNEQFF. For the CDR3, the DNA is TGCAGCGCTGAGTCGGGGTTGCTCTACAATGAGCAGTTCTTC.

V and J are TRBV28 and TRBJ2-1; D uncertain. Germline CDR1 is MDHEN and CDR2 is SYDVKM. Trimming removed 3 bases at V and 5 bases at J, with 5 bases between. CDR3 length: 12 residues. CDR3: CASSFGDNEQFF. The CDR3 region has the DNA TGTGCCAGCAGTTTTGGGGACAATGAGCAGTTCTTC.

This chain links TRBV28 with TRBJ2-7; 8 bases match TRBD1. CDR3 length equals 15 residues. V lost 2 bases, J lost 3 bases, and 6 bases stayed unmatched. Germline V CDR1 and CDR2: MDHEN, SYDVKM. The CDR3 DNA follows: TGTGCCAGCAGTTTAATCATAGGGACAGGCTACGAGCAGTACTTC. Translating it yields CASSLIIGTGYEQYF.

The chain employs TRBV27 and TRBJ1-6, with 7 bases lining up with TRBD1. After removal of 3 bases from V and 7 bases from J, the junction contained 12 bases not matched to a gene. The CDR3 length is 17 residues. CDR1 and CDR2 from the germline V gene are MNHEY and SMNVEV (reference sequence). The chain's CDR3 is CASSFAFVDRDNSPLHF. The CDR3 DNA is TGTGCCAGCAGTTTCGCTTTTGTTGACAGGGACAATTCACCCCTCCACTTT.

The rearrangement uses TRBV7-2 and TRBJ2-3; 7 bases map to TRBD1. CDR1 and CDR2 from the germline V gene are SGHTA and FQGNSA. V dropped 5 bases and J dropped 12; count of bases not matched to a gene: 14. There are 14 residues in the CDR3. CDR3 coding DNA: TGTGCCAGCAGCCCGCGGACTCACCAGGGGGTTCAGTATTTT. It yields the protein CASSPRTHQGVQYF.

The chain uses TRBV18 and TRBJ1-5; D uncertain. From germline, CDR1 is KGHSH and CDR2 LQKENI. The CDR3 covers 15 residues. V was pared by 3 bases and J by 2 bases, with 11 bases between. CDR3 residues: CASSPPSGGNQPQHF. DNA of the CDR3: TGTGCCAGCTCACCCCCCTCCGGGGGCAATCAGCCCCAGCATTTT.

The rearrangement links TRBV9 to TRBJ1-4, with D perhaps matching TRBD1 (5 bases). Germline V gene lookup returns CDR1 SGDLS and CDR2 YYNGEE. V dropped 0 bases and J dropped 8 bases, with 20 bases sitting between them. The CDR3 runs to 17 residues. The CDR3 is CASSVAQAGAGGEKLFF. CDR3 DNA: TGTGCCAGCAGCGTAGCTCAAGCCGGGGCCGGGGGAGAAAAACTGTTTTTT.

This clone was seen only a few times. This chain connects TRBV11-2 to TRBJ1-6, with 8 bases lining up with TRBD1. The CDR3 runs 14 residues. Germline V lookup: CDR1 SGHAT, CDR2 FQNNGV. The ends lost 5 bases at V and 14 bases at J; junction bases unmatched: 11. The CDR3 nucleotides are TGTGCCAGCAGCACCCGGACAGGGCCGGGCACCCTCCACTTT. This encodes CASSTRTGPGTLHF. Based on the CDR3 plus reference TRBV11-2 and TRBJ1-6, the full variable domain is EAGVAQSPRYKIIEKRQSVAFWCNPISGHATLYWYQQILGQGPKLLIQFQNNGVVDDSQLPKDRFSAERLKGVDSTLKIQPAKLEDSAVYLCASSTRTGPGTLHFGNGTRLTVT.

The chain links TRBV11-3 to TRBJ1-1, with D hard to call. Per the germline V gene, CDR1 is SGHNT and CDR2 is YENEEA. The V and J ends lost 6 bases and 1 base respectively, with 6 bases between them. The CDR3 extends over 12 amino acids. CDR3 DNA: TGTGCCAGCAGTTCTAGGAACACTGAAGCTTTCTTT. The encoded protein is CASSSRNTEAFF.